The present entry profiles one T cell receptor (beta chain) with its context. Germline-derived CDR1 and CDR2 are SGHDN and FVKESK. Trimming took 3 bases from V and 5 from J; bases not matched to a gene: 26. The CDR3 contains 22 residues. Naive CD8 cells lacked CD45RO, underwent positive selection for CCR7 and left out terminally differentiated effector memory CD45RA+ cells. This record comes from a study of shared clonotypes between healthy human individuals. The method was immunoSEQ multiplex PCR; TCRdb's version includes in-frame clones alone and lacks a portion of them. The table includes millions of clones, about 95% detected once.

Sequenced sample: naive CD8+ T cells sorted from blood. The chain links TRBV14 to TRBJ2-5; TRBD2 matches 11 bases. This TCR came from a man younger than 35 in good health. The CDR3 region is CASSHGPTTKKTSGSIGETQYF. CDR3 sequence (DNA): TGTGCCAGCAGCCACGGACCGACGACAAAGAAAACTAGCGGGAGTATCGGGGAGACCCAGTACTTC.